This T cell receptor beta chain was identified during a study of cytomegalovirus exposure and HLA in healthy donors. Findings and caveats of the study: Roughly uniform sequencing depth across donors was assumed, possibly incorrectly. According to the study, around 150 TCR beta chains were cytomegalovirus-associated.

Trimming took off 4 bases at V and 9 bases at J, with 13 bases between the two ends. The CDR3 is made up of 13 amino acids. The germline CDR1 and CDR2 sequences are SGDLS and YYNGEE. The PCR used 60 Vbeta and 13 Jbeta primers. Clones were read by immunoSEQ multiplex PCR, and TCRdb kept only the in-frame ones, dropping some. Among around 130,000 clones listed, 80% to 90% were seen once. About this clone: Its specificity is unknown.

The sample consisted of PBMCs. This clonotype was obtained from a middle-aged man in good health and CMV-seronegative. The chain has TRBV9 and TRBJ2-2, with a possible D match to TRBD1 (6 bases). The CDR3 protein is CASSKPRGWELFF. In DNA form, the CDR3 reads TGTGCCAGCAGCAAACCGAGGGGGTGGGAGCTGTTTTTT.